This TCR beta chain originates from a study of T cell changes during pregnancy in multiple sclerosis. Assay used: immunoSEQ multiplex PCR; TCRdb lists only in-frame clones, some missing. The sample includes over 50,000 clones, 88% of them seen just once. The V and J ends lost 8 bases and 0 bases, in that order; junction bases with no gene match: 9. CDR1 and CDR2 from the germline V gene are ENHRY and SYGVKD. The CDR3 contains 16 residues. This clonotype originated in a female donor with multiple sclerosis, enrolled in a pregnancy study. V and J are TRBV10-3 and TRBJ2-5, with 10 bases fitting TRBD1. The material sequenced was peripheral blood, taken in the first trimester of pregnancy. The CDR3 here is CAIGDRGQGYQETQYF. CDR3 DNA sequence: TGTGCCATCGGGGACCGGGGACAGGGGTACCAAGAGACCCAGTACTTC.